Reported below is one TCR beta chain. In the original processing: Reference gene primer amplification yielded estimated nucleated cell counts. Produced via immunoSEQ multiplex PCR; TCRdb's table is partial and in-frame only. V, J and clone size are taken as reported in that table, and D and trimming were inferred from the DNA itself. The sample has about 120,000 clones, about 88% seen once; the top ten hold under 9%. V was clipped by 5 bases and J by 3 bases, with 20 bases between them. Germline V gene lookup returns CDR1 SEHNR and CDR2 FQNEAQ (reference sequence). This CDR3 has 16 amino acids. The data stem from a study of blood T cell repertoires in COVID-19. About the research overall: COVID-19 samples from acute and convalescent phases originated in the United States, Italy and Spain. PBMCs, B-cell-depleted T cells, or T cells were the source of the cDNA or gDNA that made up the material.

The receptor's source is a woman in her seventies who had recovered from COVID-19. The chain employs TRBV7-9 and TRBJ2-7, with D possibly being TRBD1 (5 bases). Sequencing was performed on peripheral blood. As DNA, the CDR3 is TGTGCCAGCAGCCCCGCCAAAGGGGTCGGGTTCTACGAGCAGTACTTC. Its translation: CASSPAKGVGFYEQYF. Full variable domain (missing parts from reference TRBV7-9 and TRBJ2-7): DTGVSQNPRHKITKRGQNVTFRCDPISEHNRLYWYRQTLGQGPEFLTYFQNEAQLEKSRLLSDRFSAERPKGSFSTLEIQRTEQGDSAMYLCASSPAKGVGFYEQYFGPGTRLTVT.